This T cell receptor beta chain originates from a study of blood T cell repertoires in COVID-19. Produced via immunoSEQ multiplex PCR; TCRdb's table is partial and in-frame only. Altogether 150,000 to 200,000 clones are present, around 89% being singletons, with the ten largest covering roughly 4.7%. CDR3 length: 15 amino acids. V lost 2 bases, J lost 8 bases, and 8 bases stayed unmatched. Germline CDR1 and CDR2: SGHDT and YYEEEE. The chain employs TRBV5-6 and TRBJ1-4; the match to TRBD1 covers 8 bases. Sequencing used peripheral blood. This TCR derives from a human donor in a cohort sampled during active COVID-19. The CDR3 reads CASSFNRDRSEKLFF. The CDR3 region has the DNA TGTGCCAGCAGCTTCAACCGGGACAGGTCGGAAAAACTGTTTTTT. Drawing the rest from reference TRBV5-6 and TRBJ1-4, the complete variable domain is DAGVTQSPTHLIKTRGQQVTLRCSPKSGHDTVSWYQQALGQGPQFIFQYYEEEERQRGNFPDRFSGHQFPNYSSELNVNALLLGDSALYLCASSFNRDRSEKLFFGSGTQLSVL.